One sample yielded the 3 T cell receptor beta chains listed below, sequenced in a study of type 1 regulatory T cells. TCRdb reprocessed the reads via MiXCR and lists one record per CDR3 protein. The sample records 80,000 to 100,000 distinct CDR3 sequences, around a third being singletons. The specimen was CD4+ T cells, either the whole sample or a sorted fraction (not recorded which). All receptors come from a human donor in good health.

The V and J genes are TRBV20-1 and TRBJ2-7; either TRBD1 or TRBD2 may supply D (5 bases each). The germline CDR1 and CDR2 sequences are DFQATT and SNEGSKA (reference sequence). The CDR3 extends over 13 amino acids. Between the trimmed V and J ends, which lost 2 bases and 2 bases, there was a span of 10 bases. CDR3 in amino acids: CSARSGTAYEQYF. The DNA for the CDR3 is TGCAGTGCTAGATCCGGGACGGCCTACGAGCAGTACTTC.

The chain recombines TRBV20-1 with TRBJ2-7; no reliable D call. The CDR3 contains 14 residues. In germline, CDR1 is DFQATT, CDR2 SNEGSKA (reference sequence). Trimming stripped 1 base from V and 2 bases from J, with 12 bases between. Written as DNA, the CDR3 is TGCAGTGCTAGAGTTGCAGGAGTCACCTACGAGCAGTACTTC. This codes for CSARVAGVTYEQYF.

This clonotype was counted only a few times. The J gene is TRBJ2-2, the V gene TRBV9; no firm D call. The CDR3 is made up of 12 amino acids. Trimming removed 6 bases from V and 5 bases from J, with 8 bases in between. Germline assignment: CDR1 SGDLS and CDR2 YYNGEE. CDR3 in DNA: TGTGCCAGCACTTTTTCAACCGGGGAGCTGTTTTTT. It specifies CASTFSTGELFF.